This is a list of T cell receptor beta chains from one sample in a study of blood T cell repertoires in COVID-19. Clones were sequenced by immunoSEQ multiplex PCR, and TCRdb holds only the in-frame ones, with some missing. Here the sample spans nearly 110,000 clones, approximately 84% being singletons. Material: peripheral blood. The source of these receptors is a woman aged 60 to 75 with acute or convalescent COVID-19. Each CDR3 is given with its conserved first and last residue. A D gene is named only where the DNA matches it firmly. Clone size appears in some rows only: once, few, many, or a class for an expanded clone.

>TRBJ1-2|.|TRBD1|TRBV10-3
TGTGCCATCAGGGGGACAGGGGGAAATGATGGCTACACCTTC
CAIRGTGGNDGYTF
>TRBJ2-5|.|TRBD2|TRBV7-2
TGTGCCAGCAGCCGGGGTCTAGCGGGGGGAGGTCAAGAGACCCAGTACTTC
CASSRGLAGGGQETQYF
>TRBJ2-7|.|TRBD1|TRBV2
TGTGCCAGCAGACTACCCGGACAGGGTGGCTACGAGCAGTACTTC
CASRLPGQGGYEQYF
>TRBJ1-2|once|.|TRBV28
TGTGCCAGCAGTTTATACAGGGAAGCGGACTATGGCTACACCTTC
CASSLYREADYGYTF
>TRBJ1-5|.|TRBD1|TRBV28
TGTGCCAGCAGTTTGACAGGGGGCAGTAGCAATCAGCCCCAGCATTTT
CASSLTGGSSNQPQHF
>TRBJ2-5|once|TRBD2|TRBV27
TGTGCCAGCAGCCTACTAGGTCCCGGGACTAGCGTCCCAGGTCGAGAGACCCAGTACTTC
CASSLLGPGTSVPGRETQYF
>TRBJ1-5|few|TRBD1|TRBV7-2
TGTGCCAGCAGCTCGACAGGACAGGGGAATCAGCCCCAGCATTTT
CASSSTGQGNQPQHF
>TRBJ1-1|.|.|TRBV19
TGTGCCAGTAGTCAGGGTCTGAACACTGAAGCTTTCTTT
CASSQGLNTEAFF
>TRBJ2-4|once|.|TRBV5-4
TGTGCCAGCAGCTTGGATTTGCGGGCGGCCAAGTCGGACATTCAGTACTTC
CASSLDLRAAKSDIQYF
>TRBJ2-2|.|.|TRBV11-2
TGTGCCAGCGGAGCGGTTCAAAACACCGGGGAGCTGTTTTTT
CASGAVQNTGELFF
>TRBJ2-1|.|.|TRBV7-2
TGTGCCAGCAGCTTTGTCGAGTACAATGAGCAGTTCTTC
CASSFVEYNEQFF
>TRBJ2-5|few|.|TRBV19
TGTGCCAGTAGTGGGGCACCCCAAGAGACCCAGTACTTC
CASSGAPQETQYF
>TRBJ1-1|.|.|TRBV9
TGTGCCAGCAGCGGGAGGGGGAACACTGAAGCTTTCTTT
CASSGRGNTEAFF
>TRBJ1-2|.|TRBD1|TRBV11-2
TGTGCCAGCAGCCAGGGGGGTTTGGACTATGGCTACACCTTC
CASSQGGLDYGYTF
>TRBJ1-1|.|TRBD1|TRBV10-3
TGTGCCATCAGTGAAACGACAGGGATGAACACTGAAGCTTTCTTT
CAISETTGMNTEAFF
>TRBJ2-1|.|TRBD2|TRBV25-1
TGTGCCACCGGGACTAGCGGATGGGGGGAGCAGTTCTTC
CATGTSGWGEQFF
>TRBJ1-5|few|.|TRBV16
TGTGCCAGCAGCCAATCCCCAGATCAGCCCCAGCATTTT
CASSQSPDQPQHF
>TRBJ1-2|.|.|TRBV6-5
TGTGCCAGCAGTTACGGGCAGGCGCCTTATGGCTACACCTTC
CASSYGQAPYGYTF
>TRBJ1-6|.|.|TRBV12-2
TGTGCAAGTCGCTCACCTAATCTCTCACCGGGTAACTCCTATAATTCACCCCTCCACTTT
CASRSPNLSPGNSYNSPLHF
>TRBJ1-1|.|TRBD1|TRBV27
TGTGCCAGCAGTCCCCTGGACAGGGCGAACACTGAAGCTTTCTTT
CASSPLDRANTEAFF
>TRBJ1-1|.|TRBD1|TRBV5-5
TGTGCCAGCAGCCCCCAGGGGGGTTACACTGAAGCTTTCTTT
CASSPQGGYTEAFF
>TRBJ2-3|few|TRBD1|TRBV12-5
TGTGCTAGTGGTTTGGGACAGGGGAGGACAGATACGCAGTATTTT
CASGLGQGRTDTQYF
>TRBJ2-3|.|TRBD1|TRBV19
TGTGCCAGTAGCTGGGGACAGGCAGATACGCAGTATTTT
CASSWGQADTQYF
>TRBJ1-2|.|.|TRBV18
TGTGCCAGCTCACCAGCGGGACTGCCGAACTATGGCTACACCTTC
CASSPAGLPNYGYTF
>TRBJ2-1|.|TRBD2|TRBV3-1/TRBV3-2
TGTGCCAGCAGCCAGGAATCCGCGGCTAGCGGGAGGGCGCAGTTCTTC
CASSQESAASGRAQFF
>TRBJ2-3|.|TRBD2|TRBV7-3
TGTGCCAGCAGCCCCGGGGGGGCTGCAGATACGCAGTATTTT
CASSPGGAADTQYF
>TRBJ1-2|.|.|TRBV7-2
TGTGCCAGCAGCCTCGGACAAGAAGGCTACACCTTC
CASSLGQEGYTF
>TRBJ1-1|.|.|TRBV19
TGTGCCAGTAGTAGTCGGGGGGCGGACACTGAAGCTTTCTTT
CASSSRGADTEAFF
>TRBJ2-7|.|.|TRBV4-2
TGTGCCAGCAGCCAACCCGGCGGGACTGATTTCTACGAGCAGTACTTC
CASSQPGGTDFYEQYF
>TRBJ2-7|.|TRBD2|TRBV7-9
TGTGCCAGCAGCTCGGGACTAGCGGGAGCTAATTACGAGCAGTACTTC
CASSSGLAGANYEQYF
>TRBJ1-3|.|TRBD1|TRBV7-6
TGTGCCAGCAGCTTATACGCTGGGACAGGGGCTGGAAACACCATATATTTT
CASSLYAGTGAGNTIYF
>TRBJ2-3|few|TRBD2|TRBV15
TGTGCCACCAGCATAGTTGCGGGGGGCCGAGGAGATACGCAGTATTTT
CATSIVAGGRGDTQYF
>TRBJ2-7|.|TRBD2|TRBV7-2
TGTGCCAGCAGCTTAGCCGCGGGAGAGGGATACGAGCAGTACTTC
CASSLAAGEGYEQYF
>TRBJ1-3|.|TRBD1|TRBV7-9
TGTGCCAGCAGCAGACAGGGGTTGTGGGGAAACACCATATATTTT
CASSRQGLWGNTIYF
>TRBJ1-3|.|TRBD1|TRBV25-1
TGTGCCAGCGGGACTGACAGGGGGCCTGGAAACACCATATATTTT
CASGTDRGPGNTIYF
>TRBJ2-3|.|TRBD2|TRBV10-1
TGCGCCAGCAGTGAAGAAGGCGGGAGAACAGATACGCAGTATTTT
CASSEEGGRTDTQYF
>TRBJ2-2|.|.|TRBV19
TGTGCCAGTAGTATTGCGTTACCCGGGGAGCTGTTTTTT
CASSIALPGELFF
>TRBJ1-2|.|TRBD1|TRBV12-3/TRBV12-4
TGTGCCAGCAGTCAGGGGGACTATGGCTACACCTTC
CASSQGDYGYTF
>TRBJ1-1|.|TRBD1|TRBV5-1
TGCGCCAGCAGCCCCGGGACAGGATGGAGCGACACTGAAGCTTTCTTT
CASSPGTGWSDTEAFF
>TRBJ2-2|.|.|TRBV10-3
TGTGCCATCAGTGAGTTACAGGCCCCGCAAACCGGGGAGCTGTTTTTT
CAISELQAPQTGELFF
>TRBJ2-5|.|TRBD1|TRBV30
TGTGCCTGGAGTTCTGGGGACAGGCCCCTGGGGGAGACCCAGTACTTC
CAWSSGDRPLGETQYF
>TRBJ2-3|few|TRBD2|TRBV7-3
TGTGCCAGCAGCGATAGCGGGGGGGCAGATACGCAGTATTTT
CASSDSGGADTQYF